The clone carrying this TCR beta chain has just a few counts. What it binds is not known. It was CD45RO-negative cells, positively selected for CCR7, that made up naive CD8 cells, with terminally differentiated effector memory CD45RA+ cells excluded. Donors comprised only Caucasian adults living in Nashville, Tennessee. Measured with immunoSEQ multiplex PCR; TCRdb has only the in-frame clones, and not every one. This table has approximately 2,000,000 clones, roughly 95% appearing once. Between the trimmed V and J ends, which lost 2 bases and 5 bases, there was a span of 15 bases. CDR1 is LGHNA and CDR2 is YSLEER in the germline V gene. There are 15 residues in the CDR3. This sample was included in a study of shared clonotypes between healthy human individuals. As for the study in general: Those who served as donors were a couple of women and three men between the ages of 18 and 49. Three CD4 naive, three CD4 memory, two CD8 naive and one CD8 memory plate were used per donor.

Findings and caveats of the study: When compared with the clonotypes that were shared by all four sorted-subset donors, the non-shared clonotypes turned out to have lower generation probabilities.

The source material was naive CD8+ T cells from PBMCs. This TCR derives from a man aged 18 to 35 in good health. Some clones in this sample may be carry-over from other donors' samples. J is TRBJ1-1 and V is TRBV4-3, with D unresolved. The CDR3 region is CASSQSHLRGTEAFF. The CDR3, as DNA: TGCGCCAGCAGCCAATCCCATCTCCGGGGAACTGAAGCTTTCTTT.